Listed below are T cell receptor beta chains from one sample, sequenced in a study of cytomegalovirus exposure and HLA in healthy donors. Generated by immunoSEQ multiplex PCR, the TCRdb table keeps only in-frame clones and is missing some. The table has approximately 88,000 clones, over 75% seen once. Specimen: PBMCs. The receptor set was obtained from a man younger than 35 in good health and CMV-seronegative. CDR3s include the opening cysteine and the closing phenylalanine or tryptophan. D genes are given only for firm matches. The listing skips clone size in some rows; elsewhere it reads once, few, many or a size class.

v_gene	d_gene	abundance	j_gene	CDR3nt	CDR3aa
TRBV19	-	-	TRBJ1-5	TGTGCCAGTAGTATGGCGGGCGGCAATCAGCCCCAGCATTTT	CASSMAGGNQPQHF
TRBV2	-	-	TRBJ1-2	TGTGCCAGCAGTACCGAATTTGACAGTGGCTATGGCTACACCTTC	CASSTEFDSGYGYTF
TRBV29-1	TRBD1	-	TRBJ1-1	TGCAGCGTCCTGACAGGGGGTACTGAAGCTTTCTTT	CSVLTGGTEAFF
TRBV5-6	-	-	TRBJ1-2	TGTGCCAGCGGAGCTACGGTTCTCTATGGCTACACCTTC	CASGATVLYGYTF
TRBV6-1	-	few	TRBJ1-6	TGTGCCAGCAGTCACCGTGGGGCATCGGGTTCACCCCTCCACTTT	CASSHRGASGSPLHF
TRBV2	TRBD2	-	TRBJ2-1	TGTGCCAGCACCTTACTAGCGGTGATTAATGAGCAGTTCTTC	CASTLLAVINEQFF
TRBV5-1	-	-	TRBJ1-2	TGCGCCAGCAGCTTGGACGGTACTAACTATGGCTACACCTTC	CASSLDGTNYGYTF
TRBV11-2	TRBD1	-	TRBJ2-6	TGTGCCAGCAGCTTAGTCGGGACAGGGGGAACTGGGGCCAACGTCCTGACTTTC	CASSLVGTGGTGANVLTF
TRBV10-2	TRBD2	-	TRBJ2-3	TGCGCCAGCAGTGAGTCGACTAGCGGGGGATGGAGCACAGATACGCAGTATTTT	CASSESTSGGWSTDTQYF
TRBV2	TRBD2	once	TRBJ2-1	TGTGCCAGCAGTGAGGGGATAGCGGGGCCGAATGAGCAGTTCTTC	CASSEGIAGPNEQFF
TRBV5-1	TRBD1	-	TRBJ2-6	TGCGCCAGCAGTCATACAGGGGTCCTCCTCTCTGGGGCCAACGTCCTGACTTTC	CASSHTGVLLSGANVLTF
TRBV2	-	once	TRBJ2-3	TGTGCCAGCAGTGAGAACAACGGACCGCTCGGGGCAGATACGCAGTATTTT	CASSENNGPLGADTQYF
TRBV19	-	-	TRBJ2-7	TGTGCCAGTAGTCCCCACTCGGGACAATCCTACGAGCAGTACTTC	CASSPHSGQSYEQYF
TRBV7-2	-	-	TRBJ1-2	TGTGCCAGCAGCCCCGGGGGGCGGCAGTACACCTTC	CASSPGGRQYTF
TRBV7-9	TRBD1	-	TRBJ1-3	TGTGCCAGCAGCTTTCAGGGGGCAGAAATTGACACCATATATTTT	CASSFQGAEIDTIYF
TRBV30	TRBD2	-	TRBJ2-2	TGTGCCTGGAGTGTAAGGGCTAGCGGGGGGGCAGCCGGGGAGCTGTTTTTT	CAWSVRASGGAAGELFF